This T cell receptor beta chain was sequenced during a study of response to subunit inactivated influenza vaccine. Study-wide results and limits: T cells newly recruited by each seasonal influenza vaccination are few, the authors suggested.

A note on this clonotype: No antigen is known for it.

A single record per CDR3 protein comes from TCRdb applying MiXCR to the RT-PCR reads. The table records roughly 500,000 distinct CDR3 sequences, 15% to 20% of them present only once. The V and J ends lost 2 bases and 3 bases respectively, with 12 bases between them. This CDR3 spans 15 amino acids. The sequencing used CD4+ T cells sorted from PBMCs, collected around 2 years after vaccination. The clonotype originates from a man aged 45-69 years who received an inactivated influenza vaccine. The rearrangement joins TRBV12-3 or TRBV12-4 to TRBJ2-3; D is perhaps TRBD2 (7 bases). Here the CDR3 reads CASSLPRGHTDTQYF. CDR3 nucleotides: TGTGCCAGCAGTTTACCGCGGGGGCATACAGATACGCAGTATTTT.